This T cell receptor beta chain was captured by sequencing in a study of T cells in Graves' hyperthyroidism and ophthalmopathy. Study as a whole: It was at initial diagnosis, before any treatment, that peripheral blood was collected.

Diagnosis of hyperthyroidism was new in patients aged 18 to 65, and its duration was under 2 months. The PBMCs had their origin in 7.5 to 10 ml of fresh peripheral blood. The CDR3 is 12 amino acids. The junction had 7 bases not matched to a gene; V was cut back by 11 bases and J by 8 bases. Germline V lookup: CDR1 MNHEY, CDR2 SMNVEV (reference sequence). What was amplified from RNA transcripts were TCR beta CDR3 regions. The HTBI primer set drove a first-round RT-PCR of the TCR CDR3. Each CDR3 protein gets one entry after TCRdb re-called the multiplex PCR reads with MiXCR. The table lists some 560,000 distinct CDR3 sequences, 15% to 17% of them singletons. This clonotype showed up just a few times. The antigen is undetermined. Study-wide results and caveats: In the blood, most expanded thyroid clonotypes above 0.001 appeared as well.

Material: blood. V is TRBV27 and J is TRBJ2-1, with 9 positions matching TRBD2. This sequence was found in a woman in her 30s with Graves' hyperthyroidism. CDR3 amino acids: CAGGRVNDEQFF. CDR3 in DNA: TGTGCCGGCGGGAGGGTTAACGATGAGCAGTTCTTC.